The T cell receptor beta chain under discussion was sequenced for a study of spatial heterogeneity in lung cancer (dated by TCRdb to between 2019 and 2020). Some background on the complete study: Samples were obtained from 65 to 90 patients with early-stage, untreated non-small cell lung cancer from the lung TRACERx cohort. Both alpha and beta chains were TCR-sequenced in samples taken at surgery, namely 220 tumor regions, approximately 66 matched nontumor lung samples and roughly 56 PBMC samples. Follow-up PBMC samples were sequenced whenever the samples were available, and the median time to follow-up was two to three years after resection. The study linked features of the TCR repertoire to counts of nonsynonymous mutations, which were determined by whole-exome sequencing of tumor tissue. Beta-chain transcripts were consistently detected in greater numbers than alpha-chain transcripts, which likely reflected higher beta-chain transcript abundance. In the raw uncorrected reads, each unique combination of TCR and UMI appeared more than ten times on average. In non-small cell lung cancer, the study made a quantitative comparison of TCR alpha and beta repertoires among multiple tumor regions, matched nontumor lung and blood. Overall study outcomes, separate from this receptor: Ubiquitous expanded tumor TCRs were detected in blood more often at tumor resection than at routine follow-up. Comparisons of baseline and follow-up blood repertoires included only approximately 13 patients. Confirming at a functional level the hypothesis that regional TCRs recognize regional mutations was considered to require additional single-cell paired TCR alpha and beta sequencing.

The method was 5' RACE. Sequenced on a NextSeq 500. To allow correction of PCR and sequencing errors, the TCR library protocol tagged every TCR cDNA molecule with a unique molecular identifier. Regarding the original processing steps: TCR identification, UMI-based error correction and CDR3 extraction were performed with Decombinator tools. Expanded TCRs were defined as those above a frequency of 2 per 1,000, corresponding to the top 1% of the tumor frequency distribution. Each repertoire was subsampled 100 times to 5,000 TCRs, after which Renyi diversity was computed with the R vegan package. CDR3 similarity networks were built from amino acid triplet string-kernel similarity, connecting CDR3s with pairwise similarity above 0.82. TCRdb redid the processing of the public reads, applying fastp at Q25 and MiXCR, and retained in-frame beta chains. Each CDR3 protein appears once, grouped with its most common genes and DNA. These V and J calls rely on TCRdb rather than the paper's analysis. For this sample the table gives 51,000 or so distinct CDR3 sequences, of which 6% to 8.5% were detected only once. The ten largest clonotypes hold approximately 40% of the sample.

The label giving this sample's time point can be read as: blood at routine non-recurrence follow-up after resection. TCR sequencing used whole RNA extracted from tumor and nontumor lung tissue, or from cryopreserved PBMC samples, without cell sorting. Only patients for whom sufficient RNA was available from at least two tumor regions were selected for TCR sequencing. This clonotype occurred many times. The specificity of this receptor is unknown. Within one base of it there is no much larger clone, and no base qualities were kept. Per the germline V gene, SGHNT is the CDR1 and YENEEA is the CDR2. V lost 1 base and J lost 2 bases; the stretch between them is 13 bases long. CDR3 length: 16 amino acids, cysteine to phenylalanine. Solely the CDR3 DNA is kept, with 48 bases framed from the first base.

The sample was PBMCs, taken at follow-up. The TCR comes from a female donor with early-stage non-small cell lung cancer. This chain is built from TRBV11-3 and TRBJ2-3, with TRBD1 perhaps the D gene, on 7 matching bases. The nucleotide sequence reads as follows: TGTGCCAGCAGCTTAGGGGTCAGGGGGGCCACAGATACGCAGTATTTT. The resulting protein is CASSLGVRGATDTQYF.